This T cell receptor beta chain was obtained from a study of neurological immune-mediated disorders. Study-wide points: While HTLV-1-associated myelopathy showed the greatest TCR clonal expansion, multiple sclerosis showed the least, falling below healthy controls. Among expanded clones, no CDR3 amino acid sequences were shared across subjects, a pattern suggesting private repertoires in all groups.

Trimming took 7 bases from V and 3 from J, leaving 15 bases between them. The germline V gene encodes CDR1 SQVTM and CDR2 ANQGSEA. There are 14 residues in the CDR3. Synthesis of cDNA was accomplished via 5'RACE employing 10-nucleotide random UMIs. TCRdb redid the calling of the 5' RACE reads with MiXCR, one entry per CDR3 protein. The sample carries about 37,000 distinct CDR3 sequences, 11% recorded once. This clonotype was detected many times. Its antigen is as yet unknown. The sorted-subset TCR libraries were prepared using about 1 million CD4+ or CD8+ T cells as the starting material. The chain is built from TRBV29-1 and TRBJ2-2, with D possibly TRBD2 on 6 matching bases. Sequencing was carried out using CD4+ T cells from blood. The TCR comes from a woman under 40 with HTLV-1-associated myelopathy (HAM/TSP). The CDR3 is CSAKEGTDTGELFF. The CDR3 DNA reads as TGCAGCGCCAAGGAGGGGACGGACACCGGGGAGCTGTTTTTT.